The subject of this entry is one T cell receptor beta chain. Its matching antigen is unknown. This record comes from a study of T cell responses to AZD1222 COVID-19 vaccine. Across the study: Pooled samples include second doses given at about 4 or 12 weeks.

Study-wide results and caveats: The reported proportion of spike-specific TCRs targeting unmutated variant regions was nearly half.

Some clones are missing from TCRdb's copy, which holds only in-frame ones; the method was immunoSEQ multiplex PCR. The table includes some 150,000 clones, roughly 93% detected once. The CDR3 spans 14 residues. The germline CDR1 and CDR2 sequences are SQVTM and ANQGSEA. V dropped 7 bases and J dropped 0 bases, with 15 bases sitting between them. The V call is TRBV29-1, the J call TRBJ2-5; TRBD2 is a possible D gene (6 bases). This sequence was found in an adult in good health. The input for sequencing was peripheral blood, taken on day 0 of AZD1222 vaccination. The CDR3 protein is CSADPAGNQETQYF. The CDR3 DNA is TGCAGCGCTGACCCCGCGGGGAACCAAGAGACCCAGTACTTC.